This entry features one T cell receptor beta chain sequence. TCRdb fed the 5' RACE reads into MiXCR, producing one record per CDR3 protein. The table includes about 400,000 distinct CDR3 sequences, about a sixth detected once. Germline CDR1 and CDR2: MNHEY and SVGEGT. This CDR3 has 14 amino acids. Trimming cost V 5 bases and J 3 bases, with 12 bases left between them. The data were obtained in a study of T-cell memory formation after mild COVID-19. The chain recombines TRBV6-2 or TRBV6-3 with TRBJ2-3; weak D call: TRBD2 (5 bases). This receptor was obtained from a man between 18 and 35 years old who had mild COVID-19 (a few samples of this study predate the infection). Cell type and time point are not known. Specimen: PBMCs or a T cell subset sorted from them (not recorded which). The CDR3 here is CASSLLERTDTQYF. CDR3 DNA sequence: TGTGCCAGCAGTCTGCTAGAGCGGACAGATACGCAGTATTTT.